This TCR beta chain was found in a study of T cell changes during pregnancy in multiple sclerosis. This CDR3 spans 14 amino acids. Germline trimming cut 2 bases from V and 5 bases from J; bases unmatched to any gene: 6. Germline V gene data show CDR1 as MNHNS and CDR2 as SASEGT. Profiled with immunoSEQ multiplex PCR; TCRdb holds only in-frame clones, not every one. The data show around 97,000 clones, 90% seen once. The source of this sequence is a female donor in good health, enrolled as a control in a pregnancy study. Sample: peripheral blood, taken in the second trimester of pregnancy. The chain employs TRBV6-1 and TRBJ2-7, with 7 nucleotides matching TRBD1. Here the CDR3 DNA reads TGTGCCAGCAGTGAACGACAGGGTAGGAACGAGCAGTACTTC. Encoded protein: CASSERQGRNEQYF.